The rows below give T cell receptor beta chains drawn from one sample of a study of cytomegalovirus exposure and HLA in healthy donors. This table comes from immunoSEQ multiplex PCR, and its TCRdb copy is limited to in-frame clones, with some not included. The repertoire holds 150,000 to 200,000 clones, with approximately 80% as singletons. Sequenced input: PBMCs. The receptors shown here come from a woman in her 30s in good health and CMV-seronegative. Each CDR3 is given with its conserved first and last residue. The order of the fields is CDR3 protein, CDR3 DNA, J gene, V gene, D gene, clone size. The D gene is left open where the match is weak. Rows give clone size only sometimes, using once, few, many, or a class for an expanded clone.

cdr3_aa: CASSPLSVSSYEQYF; cdr3_nt: TGTGCCAGCAGCCCCCTGTCGGTAAGCTCCTACGAGCAGTACTTC; j_call: TRBJ2-7; v_call: TRBV7-2; d_call: NA; clone_size: NA
cdr3_aa: CASSLGGLADTQYF; cdr3_nt: TGTGCCAGCAGCTTAGGAGGGTTAGCAGATACGCAGTATTTT; j_call: TRBJ2-3; v_call: TRBV7-9; d_call: NA; clone_size: NA
cdr3_aa: CASSLGSGGQPYEQYF; cdr3_nt: TGTGCCAGCAGCTTAGGGAGCGGGGGGCAGCCCTACGAGCAGTACTTC; j_call: TRBJ2-7; v_call: TRBV7-2; d_call: TRBD2; clone_size: NA
cdr3_aa: CASNHLGTGISGANVLTF; cdr3_nt: TGTGCCAGTAACCACCTAGGAACAGGAATCTCTGGGGCCAACGTCCTGACTTTC; j_call: TRBJ2-6; v_call: TRBV19; d_call: NA; clone_size: NA
cdr3_aa: CAISPAGDAYEQYF; cdr3_nt: TGTGCCATCAGTCCGGCGGGGGACGCCTACGAGCAGTACTTC; j_call: TRBJ2-7; v_call: TRBV10-3; d_call: TRBD2; clone_size: NA
cdr3_aa: CASSFRQGHTF; cdr3_nt: TGTGCCAGCAGTTTTCGGCAGGGGCACACCTTC; j_call: TRBJ1-2; v_call: TRBV28; d_call: NA; clone_size: NA
cdr3_aa: CASSLSGNEQFF; cdr3_nt: TGTGCCAGCAGTTTATCCGGGAATGAGCAGTTCTTC; j_call: TRBJ2-1; v_call: TRBV28; d_call: NA; clone_size: few
cdr3_aa: CAISPGVNTEAFF; cdr3_nt: TGTGCCATCAGTCCAGGGGTGAACACTGAAGCTTTCTTT; j_call: TRBJ1-1; v_call: TRBV10-3; d_call: NA; clone_size: NA
cdr3_aa: CASSLSTGTGANVLTF; cdr3_nt: TGTGCCAGCAGTTTATCGACAGGTACTGGGGCCAACGTCCTGACTTTC; j_call: TRBJ2-6; v_call: TRBV27; d_call: NA; clone_size: NA
cdr3_aa: CASTSRPDRGETQYF; cdr3_nt: TGTGCCAGCACCTCCCGACCGGACAGGGGTGAGACCCAGTACTTC; j_call: TRBJ2-5; v_call: TRBV2; d_call: TRBD1; clone_size: NA
cdr3_aa: CASSLGGLSGGQETQYF; cdr3_nt: TGTGCCAGCAGCTTAGGAGGGCTTAGCGGGGGACAAGAGACCCAGTACTTC; j_call: TRBJ2-5; v_call: TRBV11-3; d_call: TRBD2; clone_size: NA
cdr3_aa: CASSPREVMNTEAFF; cdr3_nt: TGTGCCAGCTCACCACGGGAGGTCATGAACACTGAAGCTTTCTTT; j_call: TRBJ1-1; v_call: TRBV18; d_call: NA; clone_size: once
cdr3_aa: CSAGDRGGYEQYF; cdr3_nt: TGCAGCGCCGGGGACAGGGGAGGCTACGAGCAGTACTTC; j_call: TRBJ2-7; v_call: TRBV29-1; d_call: TRBD1; clone_size: NA
cdr3_aa: CASRRDRDYEQYF; cdr3_nt: TGTGCCAGCAGAAGGGACAGGGACTACGAGCAGTACTTC; j_call: TRBJ2-7; v_call: TRBV27; d_call: TRBD1; clone_size: NA
cdr3_aa: CASTGVVGTEAFF; cdr3_nt: TGTGCCAGCACAGGGGTAGTCGGCACTGAAGCTTTCTTT; j_call: TRBJ1-1; v_call: TRBV28; d_call: NA; clone_size: once
cdr3_aa: CASSESAVSVRGYTF; cdr3_nt: TGTGCCAGCAGTGAATCGGCAGTCTCCGTGAGGGGCTACACCTTC; j_call: TRBJ1-2; v_call: TRBV6-1; d_call: NA; clone_size: NA
cdr3_aa: CASSQRTSGYTGELFF; cdr3_nt: TGCGCCAGCAGCCAAAGGACTAGCGGGTACACCGGGGAGCTGTTTTTT; j_call: TRBJ2-2; v_call: TRBV5-1; d_call: TRBD2; clone_size: NA
cdr3_aa: CATRWGEYEQFF; cdr3_nt: TGTGCCACCCGGTGGGGGGAGTATGAGCAGTTCTTC; j_call: TRBJ2-1; v_call: TRBV6-1; d_call: NA; clone_size: NA
cdr3_aa: CASSSDRRNTGELFF; cdr3_nt: TGTGCCAGCAGCTCGGACAGGAGGAACACCGGGGAGCTGTTTTTT; j_call: TRBJ2-2; v_call: TRBV7-2; d_call: TRBD1; clone_size: few
cdr3_aa: CASSQNKEWFF; cdr3_nt: TGTGCCAGCAGCCAGAACAAGGAGTGGTTCTTC; j_call: TRBJ2-1; v_call: TRBV27; d_call: NA; clone_size: NA
cdr3_aa: CSVEVTSGFWSDTDTQYF; cdr3_nt: TGCAGCGTTGAAGTTACCTCGGGGTTTTGGTCCGACACAGATACGCAGTATTTT; j_call: TRBJ2-3; v_call: TRBV29-1; d_call: NA; clone_size: NA
cdr3_aa: CASSPGTGGGETQYF; cdr3_nt: TGTGCCAGCTCACCGGGGACAGGAGGCGGGGAGACCCAGTACTTC; j_call: TRBJ2-5; v_call: TRBV18; d_call: TRBD1; clone_size: NA
cdr3_aa: CASSKSGGTEAFF; cdr3_nt: TGTGCCAGCAGCAAATCAGGGGGAACTGAAGCTTTCTTT; j_call: TRBJ1-1; v_call: TRBV14; d_call: TRBD1; clone_size: NA
cdr3_aa: CASSPVSGLYEQYF; cdr3_nt: TGTGCCAGCTCACCGGTCAGCGGACTATACGAGCAGTACTTC; j_call: TRBJ2-7; v_call: TRBV18; d_call: NA; clone_size: NA
cdr3_aa: CASSFGGQGYNEQFF; cdr3_nt: TGCGCCAGCAGCTTCGGTGGACAGGGCTACAATGAGCAGTTCTTC; j_call: TRBJ2-1; v_call: TRBV5-1; d_call: TRBD1; clone_size: NA
cdr3_aa: CASGQGSTGELFF; cdr3_nt: TGTGCCAGTGGACAGGGGTCCACCGGGGAGCTGTTTTTT; j_call: TRBJ2-2; v_call: TRBV19; d_call: TRBD1; clone_size: NA
cdr3_aa: CASSQSGTGGDTQYF; cdr3_nt: TGTGCCAGCAGCCAATCCGGGACAGGGGGCGATACGCAGTATTTT; j_call: TRBJ2-3; v_call: TRBV7-2; d_call: TRBD1; clone_size: NA
cdr3_aa: CASSLSPMTSGPSGANGLTF; cdr3_nt: TGCGCCAGCAGCTTGAGCCCCATGACTAGCGGTCCCTCTGGGGCCAACGGCCTGACTTTC; j_call: TRBJ2-6; v_call: TRBV5-1; d_call: TRBD2; clone_size: NA
cdr3_aa: CASSQHYGQTEAFF; cdr3_nt: TGTGCCAGCAGCCAACACTATGGACAGACCGAAGCTTTCTTT; j_call: TRBJ1-1; v_call: TRBV28; d_call: NA; clone_size: few
cdr3_aa: CAWSGTGAYEQYF; cdr3_nt: TGTGCCTGGTCCGGGACAGGGGCCTACGAGCAGTACTTC; j_call: TRBJ2-7; v_call: TRBV30; d_call: TRBD1; clone_size: NA
cdr3_aa: CASIMTGYTGELFF; cdr3_nt: TGTGCCAGCATTATGACGGGGTACACCGGGGAGCTGTTTTTT; j_call: TRBJ2-2; v_call: TRBV6-6; d_call: NA; clone_size: NA
cdr3_aa: CASSVDGRAQETQYF; cdr3_nt: TGTGCCAGCAGCGTAGATGGCAGGGCCCAAGAGACCCAGTACTTC; j_call: TRBJ2-5; v_call: TRBV9; d_call: NA; clone_size: few